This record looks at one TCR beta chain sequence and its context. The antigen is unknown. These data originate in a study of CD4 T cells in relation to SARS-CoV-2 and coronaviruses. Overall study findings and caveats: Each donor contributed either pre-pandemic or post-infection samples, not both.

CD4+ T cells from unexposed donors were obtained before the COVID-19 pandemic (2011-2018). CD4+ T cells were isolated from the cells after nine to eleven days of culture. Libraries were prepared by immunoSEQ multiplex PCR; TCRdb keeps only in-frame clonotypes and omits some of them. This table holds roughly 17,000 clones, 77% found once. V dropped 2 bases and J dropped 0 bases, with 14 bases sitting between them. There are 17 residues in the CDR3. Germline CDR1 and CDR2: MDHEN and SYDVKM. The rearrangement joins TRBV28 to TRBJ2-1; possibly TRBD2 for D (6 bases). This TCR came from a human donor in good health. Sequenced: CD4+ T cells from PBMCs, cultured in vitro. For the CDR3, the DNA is TGTGCCAGCAGTTTAGGTCGGGGGATTTTCTCCTACAATGAGCAGTTCTTC. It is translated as CASSLGRGIFSYNEQFF.